Below, 16 T cell receptor beta chains from the same sample are listed, as sequenced in a study of control samples from healthy donors and cancer patients. The data were produced by immunoSEQ multiplex PCR, yet TCRdb's version contains in-frame clones alone and is incomplete. This table holds tens of thousands of clones, over 75% found once. The source material was PBMCs. The receptors stem from a woman in her fifties or sixties with lung cancer.

The rearrangement uses TRBV3-1 (or the pseudogene TRBV3-2) and TRBJ2-5; D might be TRBD2 (7 bases). This CDR3 region has 16 residues. The V end lost 7 bases, the J end lost 4 bases, and 22 bases lay between the germline ends. From germline, CDR1 is LGHDT and CDR2 YNNKEL (reference sequence). CDR3: CASTERAGAVRETQYF. The CDR3 DNA sequence: TGTGCCAGCACCGAAAGGGCGGGGGCGGTACGAGAGACCCAGTACTTC.

This CDR3 is CASSVPFSGAWNSPLHF. In DNA form, the CDR3 reads TGTGCCAGCAGTGTACCCTTCTCCGGGGCTTGGAATTCACCCCTCCACTTT. The V call is TRBV6-1, the J call TRBJ1-6; D perhaps matches TRBD1 (5 bases). The CDR3 spans 17 residues. V lost 4 bases, J lost 7 bases, and 20 bases lay in between. In germline, CDR1 is MNHNS, CDR2 SASEGT.

This chain connects TRBV7-8 to TRBJ2-6; the D is unclear. Germline V gene sequence: CDR1 SGHVS, CDR2 FQNEAQ. The V end lost 5 bases, the J end lost 0 bases, and 8 bases lay between the germline ends. The CDR3 is 15 residues long. CDR3 protein: CASSRGDSGANVLTF. As DNA, the CDR3 is TGTGCCAGCAGCCGAGGTGACTCTGGGGCCAACGTCCTGACTTTC.

This chain joins TRBV30 and TRBJ2-5, with D possibly TRBD1 on 6 matching bases. This CDR3 is built from 14 residues. Germline V gives CDR1 GTSNPN, CDR2 SVGIG (reference sequence). Trimming took off 3 bases at V and 1 base at J, with 12 bases between the two ends. CDR3 in amino acids: CAWRTQGIQETQYF. The CDR3 DNA reads TGTGCCTGGAGAACTCAGGGGATCCAAGAGACCCAGTACTTC.

The V call is TRBV18, the J call TRBJ2-1; D is undetermined. The CDR3 runs 13 residues. Trimming removed 4 bases at V and 10 bases at J, with 14 bases between. Germline V gives CDR1 KGHSH, CDR2 LQKENI. The CDR3 DNA reads TGTGCCAGCTCACTCAACCGCCAAGGAGAGCAGTTCTTC. Amino acids: CASSLNRQGEQFF.

This chain joins TRBV5-4 and TRBJ1-4, with 8 nucleotides matching TRBD1. The V and J ends lost 1 base and 10 bases, in that order; junction bases with no gene match: 9. Germline-derived CDR1 and CDR2 are SGHNT and YYREEE (reference sequence). The CDR3 loop spans 15 amino acids. The CDR3: CASSLNNQGARKLFF. The CDR3 coding sequence is TGTGCCAGCAGCTTGAATAATCAGGGGGCGCGAAAACTGTTTTTT.

This clone was detected once. The rearrangement joins TRBV2 to TRBJ1-2, with D perhaps TRBD1 (6 bases). Trimming shortened V by 5 bases and J by 8 bases, and 12 bases separated the two germline ends. The germline V gene encodes CDR1 SNHLY and CDR2 FYNNEI. This CDR3 has 12 residues. The CDR3 bases are TGTGCCAGCAGTTCAGGGGAAAAAGGCTACACCTTC. Its translation: CASSSGEKGYTF.

The rearrangement joins TRBV5-5 to TRBJ2-2, with 7 bases that match TRBD1. CDR1 and CDR2 from the germline V gene are SGHKS and YYEKEE (reference sequence). The V segment lost 0 bases and the J segment 3 bases; nucleotides outside the gene matches: 8. This CDR3 has 17 residues. The CDR3 DNA reads TGTGCCAGCAGCTTGGCCCCCAACACAGGGGACACCGGGGAGCTGTTTTTT. Translating it yields CASSLAPNTGDTGELFF.

The chain carries TRBV12-3 or TRBV12-4 and TRBJ2-3; TRBD2 might be the D (5 bases). V was cut by 8 bases and J by 0 bases, with 9 bases left in between. CDR3 length: 13 amino acids. CDR3: CASSWESTDTQYF. The CDR3 DNA reads TGTGCCAGCTCCTGGGAGAGCACAGATACGCAGTATTTT.

The chain combines TRBV10-3 with TRBJ2-7, with D possibly matching TRBD1 (6 bases). Germline CDR1 reads ENHRY; CDR2 reads SYGVKD. The CDR3 spans 14 residues. V lost 6 bases, J lost 0 bases, and 12 bases lay in between. CDR3 sequence (DNA): TGTGCCATCAGGGGGGACACCCGCTCCTACGAGCAGTACTTC. Protein: CAIRGDTRSYEQYF.

The chain uses TRBV2 and TRBJ2-3; unclear D gene. The CDR3 contains 14 residues. Germline V lookup: CDR1 SNHLY, CDR2 FYNNEI. The V end was cut by 3 bases, the J end by 0 bases, with 7 bases between. CDR3 in amino acids: CASSDKLSTDTQYF. The CDR3 bases are TGTGCCAGCAGTGATAAACTGAGCACAGATACGCAGTATTTT.

V usage is TRBV2 and J usage is TRBJ2-7; D unresolved. Germline values: CDR1 SNHLY, CDR2 FYNNEI. V lost 0 bases and J 4 bases, leaving 10 bases between the germline ends. CDR3 length: 14 residues. CDR3 residues: CASSEAVGGYEQYF. The CDR3 DNA follows: TGTGCCAGCAGTGAAGCTGTGGGTGGGTACGAGCAGTACTTC.

The chain employs TRBV29-1 and TRBJ2-7; TRBD1 agrees at 7 bases. This CDR3 has 13 amino acids. Germline V gene sequence: CDR1 SQVTM, CDR2 ANQGSEA. V was clipped by 1 base and J by 6 bases; unmatched bases: 6. CDR3 amino acids: CSVEVRTGSEQYF. CDR3 coding DNA: TGCAGCGTTGAAGTCCGGACAGGATCCGAGCAGTACTTC.

V gene TRBV2 combines with J gene TRBJ1-2, with no clear D. The V end was cut by 5 bases, the J end by 4 bases, with 14 bases between. The V gene's germline CDR1 is SNHLY and CDR2 FYNNEI. This CDR3 contains 14 residues. CDR3 sequence: CASSYIERGYGYTF. Here the CDR3 DNA reads TGTGCCAGCAGTTACATAGAGCGCGGCTATGGCTACACCTTC.

This chain uses TRBV13 with TRBJ2-7; D is unclear. Per the germline V gene, CDR1 is PRHDT and CDR2 is FYEKMQ (reference sequence). This CDR3 has 12 amino acids. The V gene lost 2 bases and the J gene lost 5 bases, with 7 bases spanning the gap. The CDR3 DNA reads as TGTGCCAGCAGCTTAAGGCAAGACGAGCAGTACTTC. This codes for CASSLRQDEQYF.

This clone was counted between two and nine times. The V call is TRBV19, the J call TRBJ1-6, with D unresolved. The V gene's germline CDR1 is LNHDA and CDR2 SQIVND (reference sequence). V lost 5 bases, J lost 3 bases, and 2 bases lay in between. CDR3 length: 12 amino acids. This chain's CDR3 is CASSFYNSPLHF. The CDR3 coding sequence is TGTGCCAGTAGTTTCTATAATTCACCCCTCCACTTT.